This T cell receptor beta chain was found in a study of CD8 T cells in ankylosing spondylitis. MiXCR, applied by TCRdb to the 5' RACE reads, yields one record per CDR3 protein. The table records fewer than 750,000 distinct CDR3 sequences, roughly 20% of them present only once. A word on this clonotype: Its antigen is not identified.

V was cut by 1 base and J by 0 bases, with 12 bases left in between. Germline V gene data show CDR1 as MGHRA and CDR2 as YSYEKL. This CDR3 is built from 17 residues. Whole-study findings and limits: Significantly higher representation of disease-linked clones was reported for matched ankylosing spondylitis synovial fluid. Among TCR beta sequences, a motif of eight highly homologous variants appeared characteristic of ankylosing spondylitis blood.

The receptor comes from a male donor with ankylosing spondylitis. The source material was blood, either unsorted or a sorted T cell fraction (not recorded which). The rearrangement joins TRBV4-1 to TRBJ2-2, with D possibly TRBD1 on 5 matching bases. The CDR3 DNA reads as TGCGCCAGCAGCCAAGTTGCGACAGACGCGAACACCGGGGAGCTGTTTTTT. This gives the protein CASSQVATDANTGELFF.